These 21 T cell receptor beta chains share one sample of origin, sequenced in a study of blood T cell repertoires in COVID-19. Data came from immunoSEQ multiplex PCR; TCRdb stores just in-frame clones and leaves some out. Among 120,000 to 150,000 clones listed, around 84% were seen once. Sequencing was performed on peripheral blood. The receptors originated from a human donor in a cohort sampled during active COVID-19.

J is TRBJ1-1 and V is TRBV6-6, with D uncertain. Germline CDR1 reads MNHNY; CDR2 reads SVGAGI (reference sequence). V was clipped by 6 bases and J by 3 bases, with 14 bases between them. This CDR3 has 14 amino acids. CDR3 nucleotides: TGTGCCAGCAGCCCCTCTCTGAGGGACACTGAAGCTTTCTTT. Translated, it gives CASSPSLRDTEAFF.

The chain has TRBV6-5 and TRBJ1-4; D may be TRBD1 (6 bases). Germline V gives CDR1 MNHEY, CDR2 SVGAGI. The CDR3 totals 14 residues. The V end was cut by 6 bases, the J end by 1 base, with 9 bases between. In DNA form, the CDR3 reads TGTGCCAGCAGCTCCAGGGGAACTAATGAAAAACTGTTTTTT. Its protein product is CASSSRGTNEKLFF.

The chain is built from TRBV5-4 and TRBJ2-1; 13 nucleotides agree with TRBD2. There are 15 residues in the CDR3. J was trimmed by 10 bases and V by 4 bases; bases with no gene match: 8. CDR1 and CDR2 (germline): SGHNT, YYREEE (reference sequence). CDR3 bases: TGTGCCAGCAGCGGAACTAGCGGGGGGGCGGGAGAGCAGTTCTTC. It codes for CASSGTSGGAGEQFF.

This chain uses TRBV25-1 with TRBJ1-1; 7 bases fit TRBD1. Trimming took 2 bases from V and 5 from J; bases not matched to a gene: 5. The CDR3 length is 14 residues. The V gene's germline CDR1 is MGHDK and CDR2 SYGVNS. CDR3 nucleotides: TGTGCCAGCAGTGAACAGGGGGTGCGAACTGAAGCTTTCTTT. This gives the protein CASSEQGVRTEAFF.

V gene TRBV7-8 combines with J gene TRBJ2-3; TRBD2 matches 11 bases. The CDR3 contains 16 residues. The germline CDR1 and CDR2 sequences are SGHVS and FQNEAQ. Trimming at V came to 1 base and at J to 3 bases, leaving 3 bases not matched to a gene. The CDR3 reads CASSLGSGGATDTQYF. The CDR3 DNA sequence: TGTGCCAGCAGCTTAGGTAGCGGGGGGGCAACAGATACGCAGTATTTT.

The chain couples TRBV14 to TRBJ1-2; no definite D call. CDR1 is SGHDN and CDR2 is FVKESK in the germline V gene. The germline V and J ends were trimmed by 0 bases and 3 bases, with 5 bases remaining between them. The CDR3 has 13 amino acids. Here the CDR3 reads CASSQDRYYGYTF. The CDR3 DNA is TGTGCCAGCAGCCAAGATCGGTACTATGGCTACACCTTC.

This chain connects TRBV11-3 to TRBJ2-7; D perhaps matches TRBD1 (5 bases). The V gene's germline CDR1 is SGHNT and CDR2 YENEEA. V lost 1 base and J lost 6, with 10 bases in between. This CDR3 has 13 residues. The CDR3 DNA follows: TGTGCCAGCAGCTTAGGGGGCCCCGCCGAGCAGTACTTC. Translated: CASSLGGPAEQYF.

This sequence joins TRBV5-1 and TRBJ1-1, with a possible D match to TRBD1 (6 bases). CDR1 and CDR2 from the germline V gene are SGHRS and YFSETQ. V was shortened by 4 bases and J by 7 bases, with 11 bases between the two germline ends. The CDR3 extends over 12 amino acids. The DNA for the CDR3 is TGCGCCAGCAGCAAGGACAGCCTTGAAGCTTTCTTT. The encoded protein is CASSKDSLEAFF.

CDR3 in amino acids: CASSYRQFSVGSNYGYTF. In DNA, the CDR3 is TGTGCCAGCAGTTACCGACAGTTCTCGGTGGGCTCTAACTATGGCTACACCTTC. This chain uses TRBV27 with TRBJ1-2; possibly TRBD1 for D (5 bases). Germline V gene data show CDR1 as MNHEY and CDR2 as SMNVEV (reference sequence). CDR3 size: 18 residues. Between the trimmed V and J ends, which lost 4 bases and 0 bases, there was a span of 21 bases.

As regards this clone: At one end, the junction sequence differs from germline, possibly due to a read error. V gene TRBV7-2 combines with J gene TRBJ2-7; 8 bases are shared with TRBD1. The CDR3 extends over 16 amino acids. CDR1 is SGHTA, CDR2 FQGNSA, per germline. The CDR3 spells CASSSRTGKISDEQYF. DNA of the CDR3: TGTGCCAGCAGCTCTAGGACAGGGAAAATCTCCGACGAGCAGTACTTC.

The V call is TRBV2, the J call TRBJ1-1; D is possibly TRBD1 (5 bases). Germline V CDR1 and CDR2: SNHLY, FYNNEI. The V and J ends lost 6 bases and 0 bases respectively, with 17 bases between them. This CDR3 has 16 amino acids. CDR3 protein: CASSESRVRVNTEAFF. DNA for the CDR3: TGTGCCAGCAGCGAATCCAGGGTTCGAGTGAACACTGAAGCTTTCTTT.

CDR3 region: CASSSRGQGAFYGYTF. DNA of the CDR3: TGTGCCAGCAGTTCCCGAGGACAGGGGGCATTCTATGGCTACACCTTC. The chain combines TRBV28 with TRBJ1-2, with 11 bases fitting TRBD1. Trimming took 4 bases from V and 4 from J; bases not matched to a gene: 8. In germline, CDR1 is MDHEN, CDR2 SYDVKM. The CDR3 is 16 amino acids.

This clone was detected only once. The J gene is TRBJ1-1, the V gene TRBV2; D is uncertain. The CDR3 extends over 13 amino acids. V lost 4 bases and J 5 bases, leaving 11 bases between the germline ends. Germline V gene data show CDR1 as SNHLY and CDR2 as FYNNEI. In DNA, the CDR3 is TGTGCCAGCAGTGCAGACTCGAGGACTGAAGCTTTCTTT. This encodes CASSADSRTEAFF. Full variable domain (missing parts from reference TRBV2 and TRBJ1-1): EPEVTQTPSHQVTQMGQEVILRCVPISNHLYFYWYRQILGQKVEFLVSFYNNEISEKSEIFDDQFSVERPDGSNFTLKIRSTKLEDSAMYFCASSADSRTEAFFGQGTRLTVV.

This clone has only one observation. The CDR3 here is CASSTRFLAGEYTGELFF. CDR3 DNA sequence: TGTGCCAGCAGCACCAGATTTCTAGCGGGGGAATACACCGGGGAGCTGTTTTTT. The J gene is TRBJ2-2, the V gene TRBV11-3; 10 bases are a match to TRBD2. The CDR3 is made up of 18 amino acids. V lost 5 bases and J lost 3; bases outside the gene matches: 12. Germline V gene data show CDR1 as SGHNT and CDR2 as YENEEA.

V gene TRBV6-5 combines with J gene TRBJ1-1, with TRBD1 identical over 9 bases. Germline V CDR1 and CDR2: MNHEY, SVGAGI. V shed 5 bases, J shed 11 bases, and the junction held 6 bases outside the gene matches. There are 12 residues in the CDR3. This CDR3 is CASSRDRVGAFF. The CDR3 DNA sequence: TGTGCCAGCAGTCGGGACAGGGTTGGCGCTTTCTTT.

The rearrangement joins TRBV6-2 or TRBV6-3 to TRBJ1-3; D remains ambiguous. The CDR3 runs to 15 residues. From germline, CDR1 is MNHEY and CDR2 SVGEGT. Trimming cost V 5 bases and J 0 bases, with 11 bases left between them. The CDR3 coding sequence is TGTGCCAGCAGTCCCGGGTTTGCCTCTGGAAACACCATATATTTT. It encodes CASSPGFASGNTIYF.

The chain is built from TRBV5-6 and TRBJ1-5, with TRBD1 matching over 8 bases. This CDR3 is built from 15 residues. The germline CDR1 and CDR2 sequences are SGHDT and YYEEEE. J lost 3 bases, V lost 4 bases, and 6 bases had no gene match. As DNA, the CDR3 is TGTGCCAGCAGCCGGGGACAGGTGAACAATCAGCCCCAGCATTTT. Residues: CASSRGQVNNQPQHF.

The rearrangement links TRBV9 to TRBJ1-4; TRBD1 aligns across 8 bases. This CDR3 is 16 amino acids long. Trimming at V came to 0 bases and at J to 5 bases, leaving 6 bases not matched to a gene. The germline gives CDR1 SGDLS, CDR2 YYNGEE. The CDR3 coding sequence is TGTGCCAGCAGCGTAGAACAGGGGGGACTAAATGAAAAACTGTTTTTT. Amino acid sequence: CASSVEQGGLNEKLFF.

The chain carries TRBV5-1 and TRBJ2-7; 8 bases line up with TRBD1. The CDR3 consists of 15 residues. After removal of 3 bases from V and 3 bases from J, the junction contained 8 bases not matched to a gene. From germline, CDR1 is SGHRS and CDR2 YFSETQ. The CDR3 here is CASSWGTGLRYEQYF. The CDR3 bases are TGCGCCAGCAGCTGGGGGACAGGCCTTCGCTACGAGCAGTACTTC.

V is TRBV18 and J is TRBJ2-7; TRBD2 might be the D (5 bases). This CDR3 is built from 14 residues. Germline lookup yields CDR1 KGHSH and CDR2 LQKENI. The germline V and J ends were trimmed by 2 bases and 3 bases, with 11 bases remaining between them. CDR3 loop: CASSPRVGDYEQYF. Here the CDR3 DNA reads TGTGCCAGCTCACCAAGGGTGGGAGACTACGAGCAGTACTTC.

Only one count was recorded for this clone. The chain combines TRBV9 with TRBJ1-3; no reliable D call. V shed 2 bases and J shed 0 bases, with 9 bases lying between them. Germline lookup yields CDR1 SGDLS and CDR2 YYNGEE. The CDR3 is 15 amino acids. The CDR3 DNA follows: TGTGCCAGCAGCGTGGGAGGGTTCTCTGGAAACACCATATATTTT. Its protein product is CASSVGGFSGNTIYF.